Here is one T cell receptor (beta chain) with its context. Its specificity is not known. CD4+CD25+CD127- Tregs, CD4+CD25- non-Tregs, CD4 and CD8 cells were sorted. The sample originates from a study of Tregs in tolerant kidney transplant recipients. Study-level findings and limits: Findings come from small patient numbers and require larger validation. For some patients, primers changed over time, blocking nucleotide-level comparison. This study did not directly address biological reproducibility.

Some clones are missing from TCRdb's copy, which holds only in-frame ones; the method was immunoSEQ multiplex PCR. The sample lists just under 65,000 clones, less than 98% seen once, with 0.34% in the top ten. The CDR3 extends over 14 amino acids. Germline-derived CDR1 and CDR2 are SEHNR and FQNEAQ (reference sequence). V lost 6 bases to trimming and J lost 4 bases, with 15 bases between them. The sample here was Tregs from blood, taken before the transplant. The V and J genes are TRBV7-9 and TRBJ1-2; D is unclear. The sequence was obtained from a human donor who received a combined kidney and bone marrow transplant. CDR3 nucleotides: TGTGCCAGCAGATCCGAGGGTACCATCTATGGCTACACCTTC. This encodes CASRSEGTIYGYTF. The full variable domain, completed using reference TRBV7-9 and TRBJ1-2, is DTGVSQNPRHKITKRGQNVTFRCDPISEHNRLYWYRQTLGQGPEFLTYFQNEAQLEKSRLLSDRFSAERPKGSFSTLEIQRTEQGDSAMYLCASRSEGTIYGYTFGSGTRLTVV.